The 15 T cell receptor beta chains reported below all come from one sample, sequenced in a study of cytomegalovirus exposure and HLA in healthy donors. With 60 Vbeta and 13 Jbeta primers, the PCR was carried out. TCRdb keeps only in-frame clones here, not all; method: immunoSEQ multiplex PCR. The sample carries about 130,000 clones, 76% recorded once. Sequenced sample: PBMCs. The receptors were sampled from a man aged 40-50 years in good health and CMV-seronegative.

The rearrangement uses TRBV4-2 and TRBJ1-1; 7 bases match TRBD1. This CDR3 region has 14 residues. V was clipped by 2 bases and J by 4 bases; unmatched bases: 4. The germline V gene encodes CDR1 LGHNA and CDR2 YNFKEQ. CDR3 in DNA: TGTGCCAGCAGCCAATGGACAGGCCCCACTGAAGCTTTCTTT. Amino acid sequence: CASSQWTGPTEAFF.

This chain uses TRBV9 with TRBJ2-3, with 7 positions matching TRBD2. Losses at the gene ends were 4 bases for V and 1 base for J; bases not matched to a gene: 9. The CDR3 is 16 residues long. CDR1 and CDR2 (germline): SGDLS, YYNGEE. CDR3 bases: TGTGCCAGCAGCCCGGCCGTGCTAGCGGGCACAGATACGCAGTATTTT. Protein product: CASSPAVLAGTDTQYF.

For the CDR3, the DNA is TGTGCCAGCAGCCCTGCCGGTGGGCAGGGAGGAGAGACCCAGTACTTC. This translates into CASSPAGGQGGETQYF. The J gene is TRBJ2-5, the V gene TRBV7-3; a weak D match, TRBD2 (6 bases). Trimming took 5 bases from V and 4 from J, leaving 20 bases between them. Germline V gives CDR1 SGHTA, CDR2 FQGTGA. The CDR3 spans 16 residues.

V gene TRBV11-3 combines with J gene TRBJ1-4; D unclear. This CDR3 has 14 residues. V lost 5 bases, J lost 2 bases, and 9 bases lay in between. Germline loops: CDR1 SGHNT, CDR2 YENEEA. In DNA, the CDR3 is TGTGCCAGCAGCCTTAAAGCGACTAATGAAAAACTGTTTTTT. Its protein is CASSLKATNEKLFF.

This clone occurred once. V is TRBV7-2 and J is TRBJ1-5; 7 bases match TRBD1. Germline CDR1 and CDR2: SGHTA and FQGNSA. CDR3 length: 15 amino acids. The V segment lost 1 base and the J segment 2 bases; nucleotides outside the gene matches: 2. The CDR3 sequence is CASSLEGAGNQPQHF. In DNA form, the CDR3 reads TGTGCCAGCAGCTTAGAGGGGGCTGGCAATCAGCCCCAGCATTTT. Filled out from reference TRBV7-2 and TRBJ1-5, the complete variable domain reads GAGVSQSPSNKVTEKGKDVELRCDPISGHTALYWYRQSLGQGLEFLIYFQGNSAPDKSGLPSDRFSAERTGGSVSTLTIQRTQQEDSAVYLCASSLEGAGNQPQHFGDGTRLSIL.

The chain carries TRBV9 and TRBJ1-2; 10 bases line up with TRBD1. Germline CDR1 SGDLS, CDR2 YYNGEE. The CDR3 totals 16 residues. J was trimmed by 2 bases and V by 3 bases; bases with no gene match: 7. CDR3 coding DNA: TGTGCCAGCAGCGGACGGGGACAGGGGTTCAACTATGGCTACACCTTC. Encoded protein: CASSGRGQGFNYGYTF.

In its sample, this clone was seen a few times. This rearrangement joins TRBV7-7 to TRBJ2-5; TRBD2 is a possible D gene (6 bases). The V end was cut by 6 bases, the J end by 2 bases, with 16 bases between. The length of the CDR3 is 15 residues. Looked up from germline, CDR1 is SSHAT and CDR2 is FNYEAQ (reference sequence). This chain's CDR3 is CASSSAGGLQETQYF. The DNA for the CDR3 is TGTGCCAGCAGTTCGGCCGGGGGACTTCAAGAGACCCAGTACTTC.

The chain links TRBV9 to TRBJ2-1; 8 bases are a match to TRBD2. The germline gives CDR1 SGDLS, CDR2 YYNGEE. The ends lost 0 bases at V and 2 bases at J; junction bases unmatched: 7. This CDR3 has 17 amino acids. The CDR3, as DNA: TGTGCCAGCAGCGTAGATGTAGCGGGGTACCCCTACAATGAGCAGTTCTTC. Translation gives CASSVDVAGYPYNEQFF.

This sequence joins TRBV29-1 and TRBJ1-3; a weak D match, TRBD1 (6 bases). The CDR3 is 15 amino acids. Trimming left V 7 bases short and J 0 bases short, with 16 bases between. The germline gives CDR1 SQVTM, CDR2 ANQGSEA. The CDR3 bases are TGCAGCGCTGCGACAGGTTCTTTCTCTGGAAACACCATATATTTT. This sequence encodes CSAATGSFSGNTIYF.

The chain joins TRBV4-3 to TRBJ1-4, with D tentatively TRBD1 (6 bases). CDR1 and CDR2 (germline): LGHNA, YSLEER. With 1 base removed from V and 7 bases from J, the gap between germline ends came to 16 bases. The CDR3 is 16 amino acids. This CDR3 reads CASSQAWAGVGEKLFF. DNA for the CDR3: TGCGCCAGCAGCCAAGCGTGGGCAGGGGTGGGTGAAAAACTGTTTTTT.

V usage is TRBV29-1 and J usage is TRBJ2-5; 10 bases match TRBD1. TRBJ2-7 explains the end of the DNA better; the J call may be wrong. The CDR3 is made up of 15 amino acids. The germline gives CDR1 SQVTM, CDR2 ANQGSEA. This CDR3 is CSVDSLGDRGYEQYF. The CDR3 DNA is TGCAGCGTTGATTCTCTTGGGGACAGGGGCTACGAGCAGTACTTC.

For this clone: Distinct nucleotide sequences in the sample also encode this CDR3. The chain recombines TRBV7-9 with TRBJ1-1, with D uncertain. The germline V gene encodes CDR1 SEHNR and CDR2 FQNEAQ (reference sequence). The CDR3 has 12 residues. The V and J ends lost 1 base and 8 bases respectively, with 8 bases between them. CDR3 sequence reads: CASSLVSSEAFF. CDR3 DNA: TGTGCCAGCAGCTTAGTCTCTTCCGAAGCTTTCTTT.

This sequence joins TRBV4-3 and TRBJ2-7; 8 positions match TRBD1. The CDR3 consists of 16 residues. In germline, CDR1 is LGHNA, CDR2 YSLEER. J lost 5 bases, V lost 0 bases, and 9 bases had no gene match. The CDR3 sequence is CASSQDAGQAGDEQYF. CDR3 DNA sequence: TGCGCCAGCAGCCAAGATGCGGGACAGGCCGGGGACGAGCAGTACTTC.

This chain links TRBV5-1 with TRBJ1-4; D possibly corresponds to TRBD1 (5 bases). The V gene's germline CDR1 is SGHRS and CDR2 YFSETQ. Trimming took 0 bases from V and 7 from J, leaving 16 bases between them. This CDR3 comprises 16 residues. CDR3 bases: TGCGCCAGCAGCTTGGCGGTGGGGCAGGGTGGTGAAAAACTGTTTTTT. Translated, it gives CASSLAVGQGGEKLFF.

This chain links TRBV14 with TRBJ2-7; possibly TRBD1 for D (5 bases). V was pared by 5 bases and J by 11 bases, with 22 bases between. The CDR3 spans 14 residues. The V gene's germline CDR1 is SGHDN and CDR2 FVKESK. CDR3 amino acids: CASSSSGGAMRKYF. The CDR3 coding sequence is TGTGCCAGCAGCTCATCGGGTGGGGCTATGCGGAAGTACTTC.